Shown below are 11 T cell receptor beta chains from a single sample sequenced in a study of spatial heterogeneity in lung cancer (dated by TCRdb to between 2017 and 2020). The time point label on this specimen signifies: sample taken at primary tumor resection. For TCR sequencing, whole RNA was extracted from tumor and nontumor lung tissue, or from cryopreserved PBMC samples, and no cell sorting was done. The protocol used for the library was 5' RACE. The instrument given in TCRdb is NextSeq 500. In TCRdb, the public reads were trimmed at Q25 with fastp and aligned with MiXCR, with productive beta chains retained. CDR3 protein duplicates are merged, each entry listing the most common genes and DNA. The sample table lists over 90,000 distinct CDR3 sequences, approximately 8.2% of them with a count of one. The top ten hold 6.9% of the sample. Source: PBMCs, taken at surgery. The source is a male donor with early-stage non-small cell lung cancer.

This clonotype was recorded at least ten times. The rearrangement links TRBV29-1 to TRBJ2-3; D is unclear. Trimming took off 5 bases at V and 2 bases at J, with 11 bases between the two ends. Per the germline V gene, CDR1 is SQVTM and CDR2 is ANQGSEA. CDR3 length: 13 residues. The CDR3 DNA follows: TGCAGCGTTTGGGCGGAGTCCACAGATACGCAGTATTTT. Its translation: CSVWAESTDTQYF.

In this sample, this clonotype turned up many times. The V and J genes are TRBV18 and TRBJ2-3; weak D call: TRBD2 (6 bases). V lost 3 bases and J lost 0, with 10 bases in between. Looked up from germline, CDR1 is KGHSH and CDR2 is LQKENI. The CDR3 has 15 residues. Here the CDR3 reads CASSPYSGSTDTQYF. The CDR3 nucleotides are TGTGCCAGCTCACCGTACAGCGGGAGCACAGATACGCAGTATTTT.

This clonotype was counted ten times or more. The V gene is TRBV24-1, the J gene TRBJ2-2, with unresolved D. Trimming took off 5 bases at V and 1 base at J, with 4 bases between the two ends. Germline V lookup: CDR1 KGHDR, CDR2 SFDVKD. The length of the CDR3 is 13 residues. The CDR3 DNA reads TGTGCCACCAGTGCTAAGAACACCGGGGAGCTGTTTTTT. Translation gives CATSAKNTGELFF.

This clonotype was seen at least ten times. This chain uses TRBV5-1 with TRBJ2-5; D gene uncertain. Trimming stripped 0 bases from V and 1 base from J, with 7 bases between. The CDR3 has 14 residues. Germline lookup yields CDR1 SGHRS and CDR2 YFSETQ. CDR3 loop: CASSLDSAQETQYF. The CDR3 DNA follows: TGCGCCAGCAGCTTGGACAGCGCCCAAGAGACCCAGTACTTC.

The chain combines TRBV5-5 with TRBJ2-5, with D maybe TRBD1 (6 bases). CDR1 and CDR2 from the germline V gene are SGHKS and YYEKEE (reference sequence). The CDR3 contains 16 residues. V was shortened by 0 bases and J by 5 bases, with 17 bases between the two germline ends. CDR3 sequence reads: CASSLAMGHPGETQYF. The CDR3 DNA follows: TGTGCCAGCAGCTTGGCGATGGGACACCCAGGGGAGACCCAGTACTTC.

This clonotype turned up a few times. V gene TRBV3-1 combines with J gene TRBJ2-7, with D maybe TRBD2 (6 bases). The CDR3 runs 15 residues. Germline CDR1 and CDR2: LGHDT and YNNKEL (reference sequence). V was clipped by 8 bases and J by 0 bases, with 17 bases between them. The CDR3 region has the DNA TGTGCCAGCTCGCCGCGCGCGGGACCCTCCTACGAGCAGTACTTC. Protein sequence: CASSPRAGPSYEQYF.

This rearrangement joins TRBV5-1 to TRBJ1-3; 8 nucleotides agree with TRBD1. Germline-derived CDR1 and CDR2 are SGHRS and YFSETQ. The ends lost 3 bases at V and 2 bases at J; junction bases unmatched: 1. The CDR3 has 14 amino acids. CDR3 in DNA: TGCGCCAGCAGCTCGGGACAGGCTGGAAACACCATATATTTT. Translated: CASSSGQAGNTIYF.

This clonotype was detected many times. V gene TRBV7-9 combines with J gene TRBJ2-3; perhaps TRBD2 as D (6 bases). This CDR3 has 15 residues. Per the germline V gene, CDR1 is SEHNR and CDR2 is FQNEAQ (reference sequence). The V end lost 2 bases, the J end lost 5 bases, and 14 bases lay between the germline ends. The CDR3 DNA sequence: TGTGCCAGCAGCTTAATGGGGGGTGTCGAAGATACGCAGTATTTT. Amino acids: CASSLMGGVEDTQYF.

In its sample, this clonotype was seen many times. The V gene is TRBV10-1, the J gene TRBJ1-1; no definite D call. V lost 7 bases and J 0 bases, leaving 15 bases between the germline ends. In germline, CDR1 is WNHNN, CDR2 SYGVQD (reference sequence). The CDR3 extends over 15 amino acids. DNA of the CDR3: TGCGCCAGCAAGCAGGACCTTCTCATGAACACTGAAGCTTTCTTT. Translated, it gives CASKQDLLMNTEAFF.

The chain carries TRBV28 and TRBJ2-7; D is perhaps TRBD2 (5 bases). V shed 6 bases and J shed 7 bases, with 19 bases lying between them. Looked up from germline, CDR1 is MDHEN and CDR2 is SYDVKM. The CDR3 runs to 14 residues. The CDR3 region has the DNA TGTGCCAGCAGGCCGGGGATCGAAGGTGGGGAGCAGTACTTC. Protein sequence: CASRPGIEGGEQYF.

This clonotype was recorded many times. The chain is built from TRBV30 and TRBJ2-5; D could derive from TRBD1 or TRBD2 (5 bases each). V was trimmed by 5 bases and J by 0 bases, leaving 10 bases between them. The CDR3 length is 13 residues. Germline loops: CDR1 GTSNPN, CDR2 SVGIG (reference sequence). CDR3 coding DNA: TGTGCCTGGGCTCCGGGACACCAAGAGACCCAGTACTTC. It is translated as CAWAPGHQETQYF.